Here is one T cell receptor beta chain with its context. What it binds is unknown. Researchers ran the PCR with 60 Vbeta and 13 Jbeta primers. Authors' analysis steps: A later analysis tallied roughly 77 million unique TCR beta chains, approximately 10 million of them shared. Here immunoSEQ multiplex PCR was the method, and the copy in TCRdb shows in-frame clones only, minus some. V and J calls plus clone size are reproduced from that table; the DNA served to infer D and trimming. The sample holds 200,000 or so clones; approximately 83% are singletons and the top ten take roughly 0.71%. CDR1 is MGHDK, CDR2 SYGVNS, per germline. There are 16 residues in the CDR3. The V end lost 3 bases, the J end lost 0 bases, and 14 bases lay between the germline ends. This specimen comes from a study of cytomegalovirus exposure and HLA in healthy donors. When sampled, the donors appeared nominally healthy, though they likely had unrecorded immune exposures.

Study-wide results and caveats: A later analysis found TCR association rates differed by HLA locus, highest for DRB1 and lowest for HLA-C.

The chain uses TRBV25-1 and TRBJ2-5; perhaps TRBD2 as D (7 bases). The clonotype comes from a boy aged 2-15 years in good health and CMV-seronegative. The sequenced sample was PBMCs. CDR3 sequence reads: CASSDKGGAYQETQYF. The CDR3 nucleotides are TGTGCCAGCAGTGACAAAGGGGGGGCGTACCAAGAGACCCAGTACTTC.